The entry below describes one TCR beta chain. Measured with immunoSEQ multiplex PCR; TCRdb has only the in-frame clones, and not every one. The sample shows around 24,000 clones, about 89% of them seen only once. The sample originates from a study of tissue T cells after allogeneic stem cell transplantation. The CDR3 runs to 18 residues. Deletions cut 0 bases from V and 2 bases from J, with 18 bases between. Germline CDR1 reads SGHVS; CDR2 reads FQNEAQ. This chain uses TRBV7-8 with TRBJ2-3; D remains unclear. The source was blood, collected before transplantation. The clonotype originates from a male donor older than 55 who later had graft-versus-host disease after an allogeneic stem cell transplant. The CDR3 is CASSLARWLLTNTDTQYF. The CDR3 coding sequence is TGTGCCAGCAGCTTAGCAAGGTGGCTACTAACTAACACAGATACGCAGTATTTT.